The T cell receptor beta chain under discussion was sequenced for a study of cytomegalovirus exposure and HLA in healthy donors. The CDR3 has 14 residues. Germline V gene sequence: CDR1 SGDLS, CDR2 YYNGEE. V shed 0 bases and J shed 3 bases, with 7 bases lying between them. Assay used: immunoSEQ multiplex PCR; TCRdb lists only in-frame clones, some missing. This table has tens of thousands of clones, 94% appearing once. This sequence was found in a man aged 18 to 35 in good health and CMV-seropositive. V gene TRBV9 combines with J gene TRBJ1-5; D perhaps matches TRBD1 (5 bases). Specimen: PBMCs. The CDR3 DNA is TGTGCCAGCAGCGTAGGACAGCACAATCAGCCCCAGCATTTT. Translating gives CASSVGQHNQPQHF.